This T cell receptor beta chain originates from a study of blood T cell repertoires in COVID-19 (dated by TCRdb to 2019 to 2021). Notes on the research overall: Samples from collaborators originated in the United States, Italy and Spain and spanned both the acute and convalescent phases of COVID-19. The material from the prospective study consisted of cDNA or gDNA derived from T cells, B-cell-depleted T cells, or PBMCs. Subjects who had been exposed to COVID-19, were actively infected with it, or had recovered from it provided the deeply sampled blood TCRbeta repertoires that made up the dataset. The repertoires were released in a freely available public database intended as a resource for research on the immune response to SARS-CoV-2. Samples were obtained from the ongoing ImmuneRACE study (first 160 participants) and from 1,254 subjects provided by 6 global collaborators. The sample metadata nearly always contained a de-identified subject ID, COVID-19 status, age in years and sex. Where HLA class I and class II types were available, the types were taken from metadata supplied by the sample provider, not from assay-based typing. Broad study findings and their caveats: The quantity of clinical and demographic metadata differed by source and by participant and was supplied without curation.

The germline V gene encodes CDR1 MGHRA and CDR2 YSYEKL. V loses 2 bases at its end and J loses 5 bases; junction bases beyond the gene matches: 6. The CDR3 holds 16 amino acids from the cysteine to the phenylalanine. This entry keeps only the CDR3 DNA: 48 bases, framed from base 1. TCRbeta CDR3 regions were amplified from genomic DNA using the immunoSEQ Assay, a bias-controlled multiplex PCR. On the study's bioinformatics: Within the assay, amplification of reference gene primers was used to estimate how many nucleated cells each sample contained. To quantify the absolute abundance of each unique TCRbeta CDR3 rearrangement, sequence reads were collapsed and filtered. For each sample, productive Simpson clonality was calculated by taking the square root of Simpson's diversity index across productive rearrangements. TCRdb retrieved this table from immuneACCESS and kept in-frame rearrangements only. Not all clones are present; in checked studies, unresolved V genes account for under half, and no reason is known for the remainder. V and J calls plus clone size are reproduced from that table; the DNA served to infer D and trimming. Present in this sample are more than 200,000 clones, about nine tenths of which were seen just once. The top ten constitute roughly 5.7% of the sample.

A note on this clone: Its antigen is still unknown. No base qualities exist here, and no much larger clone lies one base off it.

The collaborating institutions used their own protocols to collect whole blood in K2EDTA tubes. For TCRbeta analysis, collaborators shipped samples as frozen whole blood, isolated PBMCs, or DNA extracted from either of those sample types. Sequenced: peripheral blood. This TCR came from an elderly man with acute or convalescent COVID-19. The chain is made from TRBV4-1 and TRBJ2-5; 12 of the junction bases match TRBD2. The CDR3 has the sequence CASSQSSGRALETQYF. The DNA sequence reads TGCGCCAGCAGCCAATCTAGCGGGAGGGCCTTGGAGACCCAGTACTTC.